What follows describes a single T cell receptor (beta chain). What this receptor recognizes is not known. The sample holds no much larger clone one base away, and base qualities are not on file. Inclusive of the bounding cysteine and phenylalanine, the CDR3 is 14 residues long. This entry keeps only the CDR3 DNA: 42 bases, framed from base 1. The germline V gene provides CDR1 SNHLY and CDR2 FYNNEI. V is shortened by 6 bases, J by 1 base, and the region joining them spans 12 bases. The CDR3 regions of human TCRbeta chains were subjected to immunosequencing. Per the original workflow: Repertoire TCRs were matched against a reference library of SARS-CoV-2-specific TCRs generated with the MIRA antigen-specificity platform. Breadth was defined as the fraction of unique TCRs that were SARS-CoV-2-associated. Depth was defined as the fraction of total T cells that were SARS-CoV-2-associated. Using the MIRA data, each spike-specific TCR was assigned both to the spike region to which the TCR was reactive and to a CD4 or CD8 class. Log10-transformed breadth and depth values were compared by one-way ANOVA with Sidak's multiple comparisons tests. TCRdb took over this immuneACCESS table, retaining in-frame rearrangements with V and J assigned. Such tables are incomplete; in checked studies, under half of the missing clones stem from an unresolved V gene, and the remainder is unexplained. The DNA was the basis for D and trimming; V, J and clone size are from that table. This sample holds about 150,000 clones; around 83% were observed only once. Of the sample, about 5.4% falls within the top ten clones.

The data were obtained in a study of T cell responses to AZD1222 COVID-19 vaccine (dated by TCRdb to the early 2020s). For context, the study as a whole: A total of just over 230 trial participants underwent TCR sequencing, of whom about 200 had received two doses of AZD1222 and roughly 26 had received two doses of the MenACWY control vaccine. Trial participants were enrolled by age into subgroups of 18-55, 56-69 and 70-plus years, and about 150, 27 and 61 TCR-sequenced participants, respectively, were included in these subgroups. Beyond this particular receptor, the publication reports: Because no day 14 peak-response samples were available, the repertoires could be characterized only after the peak T cell response. Epitopes outside the regions mutated in the B.1.351 and B.1.1.7 variants were reportedly recognized by nearly half of the unique spike-specific TCRs. A significant rise in spike-specific TCR breadth and depth was observed after two AZD1222 doses relative to day 0 and relative to MenACWY recipients. Conclusions about previously exposed vaccinees were limited because only a handful of AZD1222 recipients were SARS-CoV-2 seropositive at baseline. The 56-69-year group was small, and its depth increase did not reach significance, likely because of low power. Most participants were white British and females outnumbered males, and the authors suggested that clonal diversity may have been underestimated. The vaccine-associated CD4 TCRs covered the entire spike protein, and the dominant responses fell in regions 160-218 and 743-854.

The time point label of this sample denotes: about 28 days (+/-7) after the second vaccine dose. AZD1222 recipients with second doses at about 4 weeks or about 12 weeks were pooled, because spike-specific TCR depth and breadth did not differ between schedules. The vaccinee samples were drawn from two UK trials, COV001 and COV002, one of which was a single-blind randomized controlled phase 2/3 trial testing AZD1222 (ChAdOx1 nCoV-19) in healthy adults. Trial participant PBMC samples were collected at day 0 and day 28 after the second dose for TCRbeta chain sequencing. The chain was built from TRBV2 and TRBJ1-1; TRBD1 could be the D gene, as 5 bases match. The sequences come from peripheral blood, collected 28 days after the second AZD1222 dose. This receptor was obtained from an adult who received the AZD1222 COVID-19 vaccine. DNA sequence: TGTGCCAGCAGGCGGGGGAGCGGGAACACTGAAGCTTTCTTT. Its protein product is CASRRGSGNTEAFF.